One and the same sample provided the 8 T cell receptor beta chains below, sequenced in a study of T-cell memory formation after mild COVID-19 (dated by TCRdb to about 2021). The library was obtained by 5' RACE. The sequencer listed for this sample is Illumina NovaSeq 6000. The public reads were reprocessed in TCRdb via fastp at Q25 and MiXCR, keeping in-frame beta chains. Records with the same CDR3 protein are collapsed into one entry carrying the most frequent genes and DNA. The sample table shows around 320,000 distinct CDR3 sequences, and just under 20% are seen once. The top ten clonotypes cover roughly 21% of the sample. The sample taken for sequencing was PBMCs or a T cell subset sorted from them (not recorded which). These receptors originate from a man between 18 and 29 years old who had mild COVID-19 (a few samples of this study predate the infection). The sample titles of this study are shuffled in the database, so cell type and time point are left out; the donor was told from shared clones.

This clonotype was observed many times. The chain uses TRBV4-1 and TRBJ2-3; 11 nucleotides match TRBD2. The CDR3 has 14 residues. The ends lost 7 bases at V and 4 bases at J; junction bases unmatched: 4. Germline V gives CDR1 MGHRA, CDR2 YSYEKL. CDR3 residues: CASNSGGGPDTQYF. The CDR3 region has the DNA TGCGCCAGCAATAGCGGGGGGGGCCCAGATACGCAGTATTTT.

The gene calls are TRBV6-2 or TRBV6-3 and TRBJ2-1; 8 bases line up with TRBD2. Germline V CDR1 and CDR2: MNHEY, SVGEGT. The junction had 9 bases not matched to a gene; V was cut back by 8 bases and J by 6 bases. The CDR3 runs 14 residues. The CDR3 DNA reads TGTGCCAGCCAGGCCGGGGGGGCCGTCAATGAGCAGTTCTTC. It yields the protein CASQAGGAVNEQFF.

This clonotype has a handful of counts. The chain uses TRBV20-1 and TRBJ2-7; TRBD2 matches 8 bases. The J segment lost 1 base and the V segment lost 1 base, leaving 6 bases of the junction unmatched. The germline V gene has CDR1 DFQATT and CDR2 SNEGSKA (reference sequence). CDR3 length equals 15 residues. The DNA for the CDR3 is TGCAGTGCTAGAGGTATCACTAGCGGATCCTACGAGCAGTACTTC. Protein: CSARGITSGSYEQYF.

This sequence joins TRBV2 and TRBJ2-7; D remains unclear. The V and J ends lost 3 bases and 3 bases respectively, with 0 bases between them. CDR1 is SNHLY and CDR2 is FYNNEI in the germline V gene. The CDR3 extends over 10 amino acids. The CDR3 coding sequence is TGTGCCAGCAGTGACTACGAGCAGTACGTC. Amino acids: CASSDYEQYV.

This clonotype showed up just a few times. V is TRBV6-2 or TRBV6-3 and J is TRBJ2-1; D call uncertain. CDR3 length: 15 amino acids. The germline V gene encodes CDR1 MNHEY and CDR2 SVGEGT. With 7 bases removed from V and 7 bases from J, the gap between germline ends came to 20 bases. CDR3 sequence: CASTHPADGFNEQFF. The CDR3 region has the DNA TGTGCCAGCACTCACCCCGCCGACGGATTTAATGAGCAGTTCTTC.

CDR3 sequence (DNA): TGCGCCAGCCGATGGGGCGCCGGTACCATGAACACTGAAGCTTTCTTT. Translation: CASRWGAGTMNTEAFF. The rearrangement uses TRBV5-1 and TRBJ1-1; D is possibly TRBD1 (5 bases). Trimming took 7 bases from V and 0 from J, leaving 19 bases between them. The CDR3 is made up of 16 amino acids. Germline lookup yields CDR1 SGHRS and CDR2 YFSETQ. Together with reference TRBV5-1 and TRBJ1-1, the CDR3 gives the full variable domain: KAGVTQTPRYLIKTRGQQVTLSCSPISGHRSVSWYQQTPGQGLQFLFEYFSETQRNKGNFPGRFSGRQFSNSRSEMNVSTLELGDSALYLCASRWGAGTMNTEAFFGQGTRLTVV.

This clonotype occurred a few times. V usage is TRBV20-1 and J usage is TRBJ2-4; D might be TRBD1 (5 bases). CDR1 is DFQATT and CDR2 is SNEGSKA in the germline V gene (reference sequence). V was cut by 1 base and J by 0 bases, with 19 bases left in between. The CDR3 sequence is 18 residues long. CDR3 bases: TGCAGTGCTAGAGGGGTAGGGGCTGGGTCACAAGCCAAAAACATTCAGTACTTC. This encodes CSARGVGAGSQAKNIQYF.

This clonotype was detected a few times. The rearrangement uses TRBV20-1 and TRBJ1-2, with D perhaps matching TRBD1 (5 bases). Looked up from germline, CDR1 is DFQATT and CDR2 is SNEGSKA (reference sequence). The CDR3 runs 14 residues. The V gene lost 0 bases and the J gene lost 4 bases, with 12 bases spanning the gap. The CDR3 reads CSAREEGESYGYTF. Here the CDR3 DNA reads TGCAGTGCTAGAGAAGAAGGGGAGAGCTATGGCTACACCTTC.